What follows are 16 T cell receptor beta chains derived from one specimen sequenced in a study of cytomegalovirus exposure and HLA in healthy donors. PCR involved 60 Vbeta and 13 Jbeta primers. Sequenced by immunoSEQ multiplex PCR; TCRdb stores in-frame clones only, minus some. The sample holds some 110,000 clones, roughly a tenth seen once. The sequenced sample consisted of PBMCs. Every receptor here comes from a man aged 35-49 years in good health and CMV-seropositive.

This rearrangement joins TRBV7-9 to TRBJ2-1; TRBD2 matches 10 bases. CDR3 length: 17 amino acids. The V segment lost 3 bases and the J segment 7 bases; nucleotides outside the gene matches: 12. The V gene's germline CDR1 is SEHNR and CDR2 FQNEAQ (reference sequence). CDR3 coding DNA: TGTGCCAGCAGCTTCGGACTAGCGGACAACATTTTGAATGAGCAGTTCTTC. The encoded protein is CASSFGLADNILNEQFF. The full variable domain, its missing parts supplied by reference TRBV7-9 and TRBJ2-1, is DTGVSQNPRHKITKRGQNVTFRCDPISEHNRLYWYRQTLGQGPEFLTYFQNEAQLEKSRLLSDRFSAERPKGSFSTLEIQRTEQGDSAMYLCASSFGLADNILNEQFFGPGTRLTVL.

V usage is TRBV6-1 and J usage is TRBJ2-2; weak D call: TRBD2 (5 bases). The CDR3 covers 13 residues. Trimming removed 8 bases from V and 7 bases from J, with 14 bases in between. Germline CDR1 MNHNS, CDR2 SASEGT. CDR3 sequence: CASRGLAGGELFF. Here the CDR3 DNA reads TGTGCCAGCCGCGGACTTGCGGGCGGGGAGCTGTTTTTT.

This clone has a handful of counts. V and J are TRBV15 and TRBJ2-1; 7 positions agree with TRBD1. Germline V gene sequence: CDR1 LNHNV, CDR2 YYDKDF (reference sequence). The CDR3 consists of 13 residues. The ends lost 7 bases at V and 1 base at J; junction bases unmatched: 1. In DNA form, the CDR3 reads TGTGCCACCACAGGGGGATCCTACAATGAGCAGTTCTTC. Translating gives CATTGGSYNEQFF.

This clone was seen just once. V is TRBV5-1 and J is TRBJ1-1, with D perhaps TRBD1 (6 bases). The CDR3 has 17 amino acids. The germline V gene encodes CDR1 SGHRS and CDR2 YFSETQ. V shed 0 bases and J shed 3 bases, with 18 bases lying between them. DNA of the CDR3: TGCGCCAGCAGCTTGGAACACTCAGGGGCTGGGTACACTGAAGCTTTCTTT. This codes for CASSLEHSGAGYTEAFF.

The table lists this clone with a few counts. This chain links TRBV6-1 with TRBJ2-2; D possibly corresponds to TRBD1 (6 bases). V shed 2 bases and J shed 5 bases, with 12 bases lying between them. The length of the CDR3 is 15 residues. Looked up from germline, CDR1 is MNHNS and CDR2 is SASEGT. CDR3 in DNA: TGTGCCAGCAGTGAAAGGCCAGGGGAAACCGGGGAGCTGTTTTTT. Translating it yields CASSERPGETGELFF.

The rearrangement uses TRBV6-5 and TRBJ1-1, with 12 positions matching TRBD1. V was clipped by 10 bases and J by 5 bases; unmatched bases: 11. This CDR3 spans 15 amino acids. The V gene's germline CDR1 is MNHEY and CDR2 SVGAGI. In DNA, the CDR3 is TGTGCCACCCGGGACAGGGGGCGAGAGTGGACTGAAGCTTTCTTT. Its translation is CATRDRGREWTEAFF.

The chain recombines TRBV6-1 with TRBJ2-7; D perhaps matches TRBD1 (6 bases). Per the germline V gene, CDR1 is MNHNS and CDR2 is SASEGT. This CDR3 comprises 11 residues. CDR3 nucleotides: TGTTCTTACAGGGAAGGCCTCGAGCAGTACTTC. Translation: CSYREGLEQYF.

Comments on this clone: The junction shows a germline mismatch at one end, possibly a read error. The rearrangement joins TRBV7-7 to TRBJ2-5, with D maybe TRBD1 (6 bases). Per the germline V gene, CDR1 is SSHAT and CDR2 is FNYEAQ (reference sequence). This CDR3 has 13 amino acids. DNA of the CDR3: TGTGCTAGCAGTTTTGACAGGCTAGAGACCCAGTACTTC. It yields the protein CASSFDRLETQYF.

The chain employs TRBV9 and TRBJ2-1, with D possibly being TRBD2 (6 bases). This CDR3 contains 15 residues. Trimming took 2 bases from V and 1 from J, leaving 10 bases between them. Germline V lookup: CDR1 SGDLS, CDR2 YYNGEE. The CDR3 loop is CASSVPGTSYNEQFF. The CDR3, as DNA: TGTGCCAGCAGCGTCCCCGGGACTTCCTACAATGAGCAGTTCTTC.

The chain recombines TRBV5-1 with TRBJ2-1; no clear D. V lost 0 bases, J lost 8 bases, and 15 bases lay in between. The length of the CDR3 is 15 residues. The germline V gene encodes CDR1 SGHRS and CDR2 YFSETQ. The CDR3 protein is CASSLEHLAYDEQFF. The CDR3 DNA is TGCGCCAGCAGCTTGGAACATCTGGCTTACGATGAGCAGTTCTTC.

This clone has just a few counts. V and J are TRBV9 and TRBJ2-6, with 15 bases that match TRBD2. Germline V CDR1 and CDR2: SGDLS, YYNGEE. The V gene end was trimmed by 0 bases and the J gene end by 0 bases; junction bases not matched to a gene: 4. This CDR3 has 20 amino acids. Here the CDR3 reads CASSVEGLAGGRSGANVLTF. Written as DNA, the CDR3 is TGTGCCAGCAGCGTAGAAGGACTAGCGGGAGGGCGCTCTGGGGCCAACGTCCTGACTTTC.

The chain links TRBV18 to TRBJ2-3; possibly TRBD1 for D (6 bases). Trimming removed 4 bases at V and 0 bases at J, with 14 bases between. The CDR3 sequence is 16 residues long. Germline loops: CDR1 KGHSH, CDR2 LQKENI. CDR3 DNA sequence: TGTGCCAGCTCACGGACACCCACAGGGAGCACAGATACGCAGTATTTT. Encoded protein: CASSRTPTGSTDTQYF.

This clone was observed a handful of times. The J gene is TRBJ1-2, the V gene TRBV9; the D is unclear. Germline CDR1 reads SGDLS; CDR2 reads YYNGEE. V lost 0 bases and J lost 6, with 6 bases in between. The CDR3 has 12 amino acids. The CDR3 nucleotides read TGTGCCAGCAGCGTAGTTCAGGATGGCTACACCTTC. It specifies CASSVVQDGYTF.

In its sample, this clone was seen a few times. The chain couples TRBV9 to TRBJ2-6; D gene ambiguous. The CDR3 is 13 residues long. CDR1 and CDR2 (germline): SGDLS, YYNGEE. V lost 10 bases and J 2 bases, leaving 10 bases between the germline ends. CDR3 DNA: TGTGCCCCCGGGTCTACTGGGGCCAACGTCCTGACTTTC. This translates into CAPGSTGANVLTF. Variable domain in full (rest from reference TRBV9 and TRBJ2-6): DSGVTQTPKHLITATGQRVTLRCSPRSGDLSVYWYQQSLDQGLQFLIQYYNGEERAKGNILERFSAQQFPDLHSELNLSSLELGDSALYFCAPGSTGANVLTFGAGSRLTVL.

The V and J genes are TRBV28 and TRBJ2-7; D is undetermined. The CDR3 totals 11 residues. CDR1 is MDHEN and CDR2 is SYDVKM in the germline V gene. Trimming pared 4 bases from V and 2 bases from J, leaving 3 bases between. CDR3 nucleotides: TGTGCCAGCAGTTCTACCTACGAGCAGTACTTC. This gives the protein CASSSTYEQYF. Filled out from reference TRBV28 and TRBJ2-7, the complete variable domain reads DVKVTQSSRYLVKRTGEKVFLECVQDMDHENMFWYRQDPGLGLRLIYFSYDVKMKEKGDIPEGYSVSREKKERFSLILESASTNQTSMYLCASSSTYEQYFGPGTRLTVT.

The chain uses TRBV29-1 and TRBJ1-2; D call uncertain. The CDR3 has 12 residues. V was clipped by 1 base and J by 3 bases, with 6 bases between them. Germline CDR1 reads SQVTM; CDR2 reads ANQGSEA. CDR3 region: CSVEGEDYGYTF. CDR3 nucleotides: TGCAGCGTTGAAGGGGAGGACTATGGCTACACCTTC.